The 27 T cell receptor beta chains given below trace back to one sample, sequenced in a study of OX40 agonist ivuxolimab in advanced cancers. The protocol was immunoSEQ multiplex PCR, while the TCRdb copy is restricted to in-frame clones and leaves out a portion. The table includes nearly 50,000 clones, roughly 77% detected once. Sequenced here: CD4+ or CD8+ T cells sorted from blood, sampled in a trial of the OX40 agonist ivuxolimab. The receptor set was obtained from an adult with an advanced solid tumor such as melanoma, head and neck, liver or kidney cancer.

V and J are TRBV7-2 and TRBJ2-7, with 7 bases aligning to TRBD2. The ends lost 6 bases at V and 2 bases at J; junction bases unmatched: 7. Germline lookup yields CDR1 SGHTA and CDR2 FQGNSA. The CDR3 has 14 amino acids. CDR3 region: CASRSSGGTYEQYF. DNA for the CDR3: TGTGCCAGCAGATCTAGCGGAGGTACCTACGAGCAGTACTTC. Combining the CDR3 with reference TRBV7-2 and TRBJ2-7 gives the whole variable domain GAGVSQSPSNKVTEKGKDVELRCDPISGHTALYWYRQSLGQGLEFLIYFQGNSAPDKSGLPSDRFSAERTGGSVSTLTIQRTQQEDSAVYLCASRSSGGTYEQYFGPGTRLTVT.

The chain has TRBV11-3 and TRBJ2-7; D unresolved. Looked up from germline, CDR1 is SGHNT and CDR2 is YENEEA. The CDR3 has 15 amino acids. Trimming removed 3 bases from V and 2 bases from J, with 14 bases in between. CDR3 residues: CASSFPRLLTYEQYF. CDR3 DNA sequence: TGTGCCAGCAGCTTCCCACGACTCTTAACCTACGAGCAGTACTTC.

The chain is built from TRBV4-3 and TRBJ1-2; 8 bases are a match to TRBD1. CDR3 size: 14 residues. With V trimmed by 2 bases and J by 8 bases, 7 bases remained unmatched. In germline, CDR1 is LGHNA, CDR2 YSLEER. CDR3 sequence: CASSQQGAAGGYTF. DNA of the CDR3: TGCGCCAGCAGCCAACAGGGGGCGGCGGGGGGCTACACCTTC.

V and J are TRBV7-2 and TRBJ2-7; TRBD1 matches at 11 bases. Per the germline V gene, CDR1 is SGHTA and CDR2 is FQGNSA. The CDR3 has 16 residues. The V gene end was trimmed by 4 bases and the J gene end by 3 bases; junction bases not matched to a gene: 8. Here the CDR3 reads CASSWGTGTGGYEQYF. The DNA for the CDR3 is TGTGCCAGCAGCTGGGGGACCGGGACAGGGGGCTACGAGCAGTACTTC.

V and J are TRBV4-1 and TRBJ1-4; 9 bases are a match to TRBD1. The germline V gene encodes CDR1 MGHRA and CDR2 YSYEKL. The junction had 10 bases not matched to a gene; V was cut back by 4 bases and J by 7 bases. The CDR3 extends over 16 amino acids. The DNA of the CDR3 is TGCGCCAGCAGCCCCCAACCGGGACAGGGAGGTGAAAAACTGTTTTTT. Its protein is CASSPQPGQGGEKLFF.

The CDR3 region has the DNA TGCGCCAGCAGTGAGGTGCGAGGCGAGCAGTACTTC. Translation gives CASSEVRGEQYF. The chain employs TRBV10-2 and TRBJ2-7; D unclear. The length of the CDR3 is 12 residues. Germline CDR1 WSHSY, CDR2 SAAADI. The V end was cut by 2 bases, the J end by 6 bases, with 8 bases between.

The chain has TRBV4-2 and TRBJ2-1; 8 bases agree with TRBD2. J lost 8 bases, V lost 4 bases, and 13 bases had no gene match. CDR1 is LGHNA and CDR2 is YNFKEQ in the germline V gene. The CDR3 is 16 residues long. The CDR3 protein is CASSPYFGRARDEQFF. In DNA, the CDR3 is TGTGCCAGCAGCCCTTACTTCGGGAGGGCCAGGGATGAGCAGTTCTTC.

The chain combines TRBV7-9 with TRBJ2-5; no definite D call. V lost 1 base and J lost 11, with 11 bases in between. Germline V gene lookup returns CDR1 SEHNR and CDR2 FQNEAQ (reference sequence). The length of the CDR3 is 12 residues. The chain's CDR3 is CASSLVDSEQYF. Written as DNA, the CDR3 is TGTGCCAGCAGCTTAGTCGATTCAGAGCAGTACTTC.

The rearrangement uses TRBV25-1 and TRBJ1-2; no clear D gene. Trimming removed 1 base at V and 3 bases at J, with 9 bases between. This CDR3 is built from 14 residues. Per germline, CDR1 MGHDK and CDR2 SYGVNS. CDR3 amino acids: CASSELGAHYGYTF. The DNA of the CDR3 is TGTGCCAGCAGTGAATTAGGAGCACACTATGGCTACACCTTC.

This chain connects TRBV29-1 to TRBJ2-2; D not resolved. The V end lost 8 bases, the J end lost 0 bases, and 10 bases lay between the germline ends. CDR1 is SQVTM, CDR2 ANQGSEA, per germline. This CDR3 has 13 amino acids. The CDR3 nucleotides are TGCAGCTCGGTCGACTCGAACACCGGGGAGCTGTTTTTT. It is translated as CSSVDSNTGELFF.

This chain uses TRBV19 with TRBJ1-3, with 8 bases identical to TRBD1. From germline, CDR1 is LNHDA and CDR2 SQIVND (reference sequence). The J segment lost 0 bases and the V segment lost 7 bases, leaving 5 bases of the junction unmatched. This CDR3 is 15 amino acids long. This CDR3 reads CASMATGVSGNTIYF. The CDR3 DNA reads TGTGCCAGTATGGCGACAGGGGTCTCTGGAAACACCATATATTTT.

This chain uses TRBV7-7 with TRBJ2-5, with 11 bases aligning to TRBD2. Per the germline V gene, CDR1 is SSHAT and CDR2 is FNYEAQ (reference sequence). The CDR3 runs to 16 residues. Trimming cost V 3 bases and J 2 bases; bases outside gene matches: 5. CDR3 loop: CASSLGLAEVQETQYF. The DNA for the CDR3 is TGTGCCAGCAGCTTGGGACTAGCGGAGGTACAAGAGACCCAGTACTTC. Full variable domain (outside the CDR3, taken from reference TRBV7-7 and TRBJ2-5): GAGVSQSPRYKVTKRGQDVTLRCDPISSHATLYWYQQALGQGPEFLTYFNYEAQPDKSGLPSDRFSAERPEGSISTLTIQRTEQRDSAMYRCASSLGLAEVQETQYFGPGTRLLVL.

This sequence joins TRBV7-8 and TRBJ2-7, with 7 bases that match TRBD2. Germline V gene sequence: CDR1 SGHVS, CDR2 FQNEAQ. With V trimmed by 5 bases and J by 7 bases, 14 bases remained unmatched. The length of the CDR3 is 15 residues. CDR3 DNA: TGTGCCAGCAGCCAAGCGGAACAAAGGGAGGGGGAGCAGTACTTC. Amino acid sequence: CASSQAEQREGEQYF.

For this clone: One junction end disagrees with the germline gene, perhaps due to a read error. V and J are TRBV7-9 and TRBJ2-3; TRBD1 matches at 9 bases. CDR1 and CDR2 (germline): SEHNR, FQNEAQ (reference sequence). CDR3 size: 13 residues. CDR3 protein: CASSLVGQGMGHF. The CDR3, as DNA: TGTGCCAGCAGCTTAGTAGGACAGGGGATGGGACATTTT.

V gene TRBV19 combines with J gene TRBJ2-1, with D possibly matching TRBD2 (6 bases). Trimming removed 9 bases at V and 2 bases at J, with 14 bases between. The CDR3 is 14 amino acids. In germline, CDR1 is LNHDA, CDR2 SQIVND (reference sequence). The DNA for the CDR3 is TGTGCCAGCCAAAGCGGGCCAGCCTACAATGAGCAGTTCTTC. Translating gives CASQSGPAYNEQFF.

This chain joins TRBV2 and TRBJ2-2, with D hard to call. The length of the CDR3 is 11 residues. Germline CDR1 SNHLY, CDR2 FYNNEI. V was shortened by 10 bases and J by 4 bases, with 7 bases between the two germline ends. CDR3 coding DNA: TGTGCCACCGAAACCACCGGGGAGCTGTTTTTT. Encoded protein: CATETTGELFF.

The chain links TRBV10-1 to TRBJ2-7; the match to TRBD2 covers 9 bases. The ends lost 9 bases at V and 3 bases at J; junction bases unmatched: 18. Germline V gene lookup returns CDR1 WNHNN and CDR2 SYGVQD (reference sequence). The CDR3 has 17 amino acids. CDR3 DNA: TGCGCCAGAGGGGCCGTCGAGCGGGAGGACGCTATCTACGAGCAGTACTTC. Protein: CARGAVEREDAIYEQYF.

This CDR3 is CASFTGQASMNTEAFF. CDR3 in DNA: TGTGCCAGCTTTACGGGACAGGCCTCCATGAACACTGAAGCTTTCTTT. This chain joins TRBV18 and TRBJ1-1; 8 bases line up with TRBD1. V lost 7 bases, J lost 0 bases, and 10 bases stayed unmatched. CDR3 size: 16 residues. Germline loops: CDR1 KGHSH, CDR2 LQKENI.

This clone has only one observation. The V gene is TRBV7-9, the J gene TRBJ1-5; D possibly corresponds to TRBD1 (6 bases). CDR1 and CDR2 (germline): SEHNR, FQNEAQ (reference sequence). The length of the CDR3 is 15 residues. Trimming stripped 1 base from V and 3 bases from J, with 10 bases between. The CDR3 region has the DNA TGTGCCAGCAGCTTAGGCACAGGGTTCAATCAGCCCCAGCATTTT. This sequence encodes CASSLGTGFNQPQHF. Complete variable domain (other parts from reference TRBV7-9 and TRBJ1-5): DTGVSQNPRHKITKRGQNVTFRCDPISEHNRLYWYRQTLGQGPEFLTYFQNEAQLEKSRLLSDRFSAERPKGSFSTLEIQRTEQGDSAMYLCASSLGTGFNQPQHFGDGTRLSIL.

The chain joins TRBV5-1 to TRBJ2-1; D is perhaps TRBD1 (6 bases). V dropped 2 bases and J dropped 6 bases, with 15 bases sitting between them. The length of the CDR3 is 15 residues. Germline V gene data show CDR1 as SGHRS and CDR2 as YFSETQ. The CDR3 loop is CASSLGQGPVNEQFF. Here the CDR3 DNA reads TGCGCCAGCAGCTTAGGGCAGGGGCCTGTCAATGAGCAGTTCTTC.

The chain links TRBV6-5 to TRBJ2-1; D is possibly TRBD2 (5 bases). The V gene's germline CDR1 is MNHEY and CDR2 SVGAGI. There are 15 residues in the CDR3. V was trimmed by 4 bases and J by 3 bases, leaving 13 bases between them. The CDR3 DNA is TGTGCCAGCAGTTCTCGGGGTGGTAGCTACAATGAGCAGTTCTTC. Residues: CASSSRGGSYNEQFF.

The chain links TRBV2 to TRBJ2-5; the D is unclear. The CDR3 is 12 amino acids. Germline values: CDR1 SNHLY, CDR2 FYNNEI. V lost 5 bases and J 5 bases, leaving 9 bases between the germline ends. The CDR3 loop reads CASSYYGETQYF. The CDR3 DNA is TGTGCCAGCAGTTACTACGGGGAGACCCAGTACTTC. The variable domain in full, with the rest retrieved from reference TRBV2 and TRBJ2-5, is EPEVTQTPSHQVTQMGQEVILRCVPISNHLYFYWYRQILGQKVEFLVSFYNNEISEKSEIFDDQFSVERPDGSNFTLKIRSTKLEDSAMYFCASSYYGETQYFGPGTRLLVL.

This sequence joins TRBV11-3 and TRBJ2-3; no clear D gene. The CDR3 length is 13 residues. Germline V gene data show CDR1 as SGHNT and CDR2 as YENEEA. V lost 3 bases to trimming and J lost 4 bases, with 8 bases between them. The CDR3 here is CASSLSLSDTQYF. DNA for the CDR3: TGTGCCAGCAGCTTGTCTCTCTCAGATACGCAGTATTTT. Combining the CDR3 with reference TRBV11-3 and TRBJ2-3 gives the whole variable domain EAGVVQSPRYKIIEKKQPVAFWCNPISGHNTLYWYLQNLGQGPELLIRYENEEAVDDSQLPKDRFSAERLKGVDSTLKIQPAELGDSAVYLCASSLSLSDTQYFGPGTRLTVL.

The V and J genes are TRBV6-5 and TRBJ2-1; perhaps TRBD2 as D (5 bases). This CDR3 has 16 amino acids. CDR1 and CDR2 (germline): MNHEY, SVGAGI. Trimming removed 0 bases at V and 3 bases at J, with 12 bases between. The DNA of the CDR3 is TGTGCCAGCAGTTACTCGACCGGGGAGATCTACAATGAGCAGTTCTTC. It is translated as CASSYSTGEIYNEQFF.

Only one count was recorded for this clone. The chain recombines TRBV5-4 with TRBJ2-5; D might be TRBD1 (7 bases). Germline V gene sequence: CDR1 SGHNT, CDR2 YYREEE (reference sequence). CDR3 length equals 14 residues. Trimming took off 0 bases at V and 5 bases at J, with 11 bases between the two ends. CDR3 DNA sequence: TGTGCCAGCAGCTTGGGGTCAGGGGGGGAGACCCAGTACTTC. Its translation is CASSLGSGGETQYF.

The CDR3 DNA follows: TGTGCCAGCAGGCCCGAGGATATACAACATAGCACAGATACGCAGTATTTT. It codes for CASRPEDIQHSTDTQYF. The chain has TRBV11-2 and TRBJ2-3, with D uncertain. The CDR3 sequence is 17 residues long. V was trimmed by 6 bases and J by 0 bases, leaving 19 bases between them. CDR1 is SGHAT, CDR2 FQNNGV, per germline.

The rearrangement uses TRBV6-5 and TRBJ2-5, with TRBD1 identical over 8 bases. The J call is uncertain, as TRBJ2-7 better fits the DNA end. CDR3 length equals 15 residues. Germline lookup yields CDR1 MNHEY and CDR2 SVGAGI. CDR3 region: CASSPGQGSPYEQYF. CDR3 DNA sequence: TGTGCCAGCAGTCCCGGACAGGGAAGTCCCTACGAGCAGTACTTC.